The 7 T cell receptor beta chains presented below share a single source sample, sequenced in a study of Tregs in tolerant kidney transplant recipients. Some clones are missing from TCRdb's copy, which holds only in-frame ones; the method was immunoSEQ multiplex PCR. Seen here are some 57,000 clones, 91% observed once, and the top ten hold over 12%. Recipients received nonmyeloablative bone marrow transplants from related graft donors, with transient mixed chimerism. Source: CD8+ T cells from blood (PBMCs), taken 24 months after the transplant. Every receptor here comes from a human patient who received a combined kidney and bone marrow transplant. The graft donor may be the source of some T cells.

V is TRBV7-9 and J is TRBJ2-3; TRBD2 might be the D (5 bases). Trimming cost V 1 base and J 6 bases, with 11 bases left between them. CDR1 and CDR2 (germline): SEHNR, FQNEAQ (reference sequence). The CDR3 spans 14 residues. This CDR3 reads CASSLGEFSDTQYF. The CDR3 coding sequence is TGTGCCAGCAGCTTAGGGGAGTTCAGCGATACGCAGTATTTT.

The chain links TRBV27 to TRBJ2-2; D is possibly TRBD1 (6 bases). CDR1 is MNHEY, CDR2 SMNVEV, per germline (reference sequence). The ends were cut back, 3 bases at V and 4 bases at J, with 12 bases in the middle. The CDR3 is 15 residues long. In nucleotides, the CDR3 is TGTGCCAGCAGTTTCATATCCAGGGGCACCGGGGAGCTGTTTTTT. Translating gives CASSFISRGTGELFF.

This chain connects TRBV11-2 to TRBJ1-5, with 8 bases aligning to TRBD1. Germline V gene lookup returns CDR1 SGHAT and CDR2 FQNNGV. Unmatched junction bases numbered 0, after V lost 3 bases and J lost 5 bases. The CDR3 has 13 amino acids. The CDR3 reads CASSLTGDQPQHF. Written as DNA, the CDR3 is TGTGCCAGCAGCTTGACAGGGGATCAGCCCCAGCATTTT.

The chain recombines TRBV6-1 with TRBJ1-1, with 7 bases that match TRBD1. The CDR3 has 14 amino acids. In germline, CDR1 is MNHNS, CDR2 SASEGT. With V trimmed by 5 bases and J by 4 bases, 7 bases remained unmatched. CDR3 region: CASSYTGVGTEAFF. CDR3 in DNA: TGTGCCAGCAGTTATACAGGGGTGGGCACTGAAGCTTTCTTT.

The chain is built from TRBV7-3 and TRBJ1-1; D might be TRBD1 (6 bases). The germline V gene has CDR1 SGHTA and CDR2 FQGTGA. The CDR3 totals 15 residues. V lost 1 base to trimming and J lost 3 bases, with 12 bases between them. CDR3 region: CASSLRTAKYTEAFF. CDR3 nucleotides: TGTGCCAGCAGCTTAAGGACAGCGAAATACACTGAAGCTTTCTTT.

The genes are TRBV9 and TRBJ2-2; 7 bases line up with TRBD2. The CDR3 has 16 residues. Germline CDR1 is SGDLS and CDR2 is YYNGEE. Germline trimming cut 1 base from V and 4 bases from J; bases unmatched to any gene: 7. The CDR3 reads CASSVYGGLPTGELFF. The CDR3 DNA follows: TGTGCCAGCAGCGTATACGGGGGGTTACCCACCGGGGAGCTGTTTTTT.

This clone was detected only once. This chain connects TRBV18 to TRBJ2-2; tentatively, D is TRBD1 (6 bases). The CDR3 spans 15 residues. The V end lost 3 bases, the J end lost 2 bases, and 10 bases lay between the germline ends. The germline V gene encodes CDR1 KGHSH and CDR2 LQKENI. The CDR3 DNA is TGTGCCAGCTCACCTGGGGGCCGAAACACCGGGGAGCTGTTTTTT. It is translated as CASSPGGRNTGELFF.